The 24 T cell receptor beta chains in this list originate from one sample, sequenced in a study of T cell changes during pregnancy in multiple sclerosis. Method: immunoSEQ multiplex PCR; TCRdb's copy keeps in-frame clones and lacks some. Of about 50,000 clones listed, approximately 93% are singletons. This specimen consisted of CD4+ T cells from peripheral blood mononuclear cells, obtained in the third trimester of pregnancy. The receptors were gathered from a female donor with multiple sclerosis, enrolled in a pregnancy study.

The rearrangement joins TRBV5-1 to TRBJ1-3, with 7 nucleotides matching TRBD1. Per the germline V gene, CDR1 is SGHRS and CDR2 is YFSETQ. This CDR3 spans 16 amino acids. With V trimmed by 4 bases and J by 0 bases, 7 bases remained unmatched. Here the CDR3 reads CASSRGQQNSGNTIYF. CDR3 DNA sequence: TGCGCCAGCAGCAGGGGACAGCAAAACTCTGGAAACACCATATATTTT. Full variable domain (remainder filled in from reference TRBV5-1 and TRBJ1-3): KAGVTQTPRYLIKTRGQQVTLSCSPISGHRSVSWYQQTPGQGLQFLFEYFSETQRNKGNFPGRFSGRQFSNSRSEMNVSTLELGDSALYLCASSRGQQNSGNTIYFGEGSWLTVV.

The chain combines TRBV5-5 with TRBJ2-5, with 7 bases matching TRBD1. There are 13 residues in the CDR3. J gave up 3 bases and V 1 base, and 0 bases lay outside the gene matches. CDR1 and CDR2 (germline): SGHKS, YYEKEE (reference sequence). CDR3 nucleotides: TGTGCCAGCAGCTTGACAGGGGAAGAGACCCAGTACTTC. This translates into CASSLTGEETQYF.

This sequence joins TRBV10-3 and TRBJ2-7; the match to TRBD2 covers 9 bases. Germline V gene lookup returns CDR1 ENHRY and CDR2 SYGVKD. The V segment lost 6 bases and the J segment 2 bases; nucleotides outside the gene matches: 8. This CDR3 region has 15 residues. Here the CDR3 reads CAIRGRLAETYEQYF. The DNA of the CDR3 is TGTGCCATCAGGGGACGACTAGCGGAAACCTACGAGCAGTACTTC.

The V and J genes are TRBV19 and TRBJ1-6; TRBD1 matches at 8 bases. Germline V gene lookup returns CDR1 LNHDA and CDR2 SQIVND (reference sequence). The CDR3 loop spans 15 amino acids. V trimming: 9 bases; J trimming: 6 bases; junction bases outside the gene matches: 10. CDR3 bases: TGTGCCAGCAAGACAGGGGCTGTGGGTAATTCACCCCTCCACTTT. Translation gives CASKTGAVGNSPLHF. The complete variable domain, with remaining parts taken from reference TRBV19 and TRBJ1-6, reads DGGITQSPKYLFRKEGQNVTLSCEQNLNHDAMYWYRQDPGQGLRLIYYSQIVNDFQKGDIAEGYSVSREKKESFPLTVTSAQKNPTAFYLCASKTGAVGNSPLHFGNGTRLTVT.

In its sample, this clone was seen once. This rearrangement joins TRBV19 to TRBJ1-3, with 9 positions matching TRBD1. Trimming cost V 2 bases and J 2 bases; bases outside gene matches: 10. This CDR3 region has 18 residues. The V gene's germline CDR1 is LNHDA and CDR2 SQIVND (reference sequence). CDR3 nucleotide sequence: TGTGCCAGTAGTATACGAACCGGGACAGGGAAAACTGGAAACACCATATATTTT. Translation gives CASSIRTGTGKTGNTIYF.

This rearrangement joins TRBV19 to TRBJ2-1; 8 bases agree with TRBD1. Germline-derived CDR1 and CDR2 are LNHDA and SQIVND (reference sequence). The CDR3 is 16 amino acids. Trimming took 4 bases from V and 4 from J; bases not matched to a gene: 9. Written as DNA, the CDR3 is TGTGCCAGTAGTAACGTTCGGACAGGGACTTACAATGAGCAGTTCTTC. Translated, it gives CASSNVRTGTYNEQFF.

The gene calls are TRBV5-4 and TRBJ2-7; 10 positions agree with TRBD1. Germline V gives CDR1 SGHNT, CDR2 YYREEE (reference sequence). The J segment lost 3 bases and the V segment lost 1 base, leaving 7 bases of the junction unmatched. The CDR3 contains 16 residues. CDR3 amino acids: CASSLNQGTGVYEQYF. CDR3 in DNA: TGTGCCAGCAGCTTGAATCAAGGGACAGGGGTCTACGAGCAGTACTTC.

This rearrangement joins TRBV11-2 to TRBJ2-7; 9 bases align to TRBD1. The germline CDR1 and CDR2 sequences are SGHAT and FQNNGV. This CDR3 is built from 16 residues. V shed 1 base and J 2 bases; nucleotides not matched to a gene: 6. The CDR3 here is CASSLVTGTGTYEQYF. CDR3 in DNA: TGTGCCAGCAGCTTAGTAACCGGGACAGGGACCTACGAGCAGTACTTC. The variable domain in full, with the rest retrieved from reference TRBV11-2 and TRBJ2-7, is EAGVAQSPRYKIIEKRQSVAFWCNPISGHATLYWYQQILGQGPKLLIQFQNNGVVDDSQLPKDRFSAERLKGVDSTLKIQPAKLEDSAVYLCASSLVTGTGTYEQYFGPGTRLTVT.

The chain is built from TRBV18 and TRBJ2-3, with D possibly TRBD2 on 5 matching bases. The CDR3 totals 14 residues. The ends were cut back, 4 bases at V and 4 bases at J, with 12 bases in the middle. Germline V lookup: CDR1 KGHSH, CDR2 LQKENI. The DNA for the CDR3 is TGTGCCAGCTCACAGACGGACTCAGCAGATACGCAGTATTTT. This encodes CASSQTDSADTQYF.

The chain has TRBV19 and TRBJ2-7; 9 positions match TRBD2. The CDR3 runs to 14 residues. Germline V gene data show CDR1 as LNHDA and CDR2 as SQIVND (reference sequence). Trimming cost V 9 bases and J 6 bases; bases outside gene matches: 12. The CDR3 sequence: CASSHRSGSSEQYF. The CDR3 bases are TGTGCCAGCTCCCATCGTAGCGGGAGTAGCGAGCAGTACTTC.

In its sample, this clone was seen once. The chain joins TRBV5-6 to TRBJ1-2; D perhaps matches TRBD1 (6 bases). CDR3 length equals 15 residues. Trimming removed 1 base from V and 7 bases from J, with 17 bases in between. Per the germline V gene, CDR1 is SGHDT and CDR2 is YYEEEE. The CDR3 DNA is TGTGCCAGCAGCTTGTTGGCAGGGGTGGTAGGTGGCTACACCTTC. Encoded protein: CASSLLAGVVGGYTF.

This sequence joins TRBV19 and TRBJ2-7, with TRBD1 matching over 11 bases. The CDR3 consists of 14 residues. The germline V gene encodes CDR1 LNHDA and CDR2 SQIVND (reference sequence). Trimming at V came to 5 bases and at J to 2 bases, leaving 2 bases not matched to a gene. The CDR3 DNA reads TGTGCCAGTAGTTTGGGACAGGGGGCCTACGAGCAGTACTTC. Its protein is CASSLGQGAYEQYF.

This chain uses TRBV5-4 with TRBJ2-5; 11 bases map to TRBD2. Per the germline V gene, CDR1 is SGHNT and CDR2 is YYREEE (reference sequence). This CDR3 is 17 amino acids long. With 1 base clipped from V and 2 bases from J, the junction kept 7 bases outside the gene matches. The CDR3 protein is CASSLSGLAVVQETQYF. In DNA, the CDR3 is TGTGCCAGCAGCTTGTCGGGACTAGCGGTTGTTCAAGAGACCCAGTACTTC.

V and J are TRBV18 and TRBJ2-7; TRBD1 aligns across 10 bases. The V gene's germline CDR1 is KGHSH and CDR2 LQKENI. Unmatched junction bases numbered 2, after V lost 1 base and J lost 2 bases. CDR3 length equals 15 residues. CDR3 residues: CASSPQGQGPYEQYF. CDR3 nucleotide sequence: TGTGCCAGCTCACCACAGGGACAGGGGCCCTACGAGCAGTACTTC. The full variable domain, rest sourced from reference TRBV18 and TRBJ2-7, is NAGVMQNPRHLVRRRGQEARLRCSPMKGHSHVYWYRQLPEEGLKFMVYLQKENIIDESGMPKERFSAEFPKEGPSILRIQQVVRGDSAAYFCASSPQGQGPYEQYFGPGTRLTVT.

The CDR3 loop reads CASSTLAGNHSPLHF. CDR3 DNA: TGTGCCAGCAGTACCCTAGCGGGGAACCATTCACCCCTCCACTTT. V usage is TRBV6-4 and J usage is TRBJ1-6; D is undetermined. This CDR3 is 15 amino acids long. V was trimmed by 5 bases and J by 8 bases, leaving 16 bases between them. Looked up from germline, CDR1 is MRHNA and CDR2 is SNTAGT.

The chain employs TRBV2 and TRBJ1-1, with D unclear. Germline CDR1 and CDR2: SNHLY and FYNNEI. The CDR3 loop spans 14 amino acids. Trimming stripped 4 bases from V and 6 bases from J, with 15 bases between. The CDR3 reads CASSVEGRRSEAFF. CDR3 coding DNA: TGTGCCAGCAGTGTGGAGGGCAGGAGGTCTGAAGCTTTCTTT.

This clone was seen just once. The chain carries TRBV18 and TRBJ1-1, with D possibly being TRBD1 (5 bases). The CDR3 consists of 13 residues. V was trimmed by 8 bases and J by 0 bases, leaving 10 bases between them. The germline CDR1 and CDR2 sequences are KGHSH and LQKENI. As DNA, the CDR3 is TGTGCCAGCCACAGGTCCGTGAACACTGAAGCTTTCTTT. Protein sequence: CASHRSVNTEAFF.

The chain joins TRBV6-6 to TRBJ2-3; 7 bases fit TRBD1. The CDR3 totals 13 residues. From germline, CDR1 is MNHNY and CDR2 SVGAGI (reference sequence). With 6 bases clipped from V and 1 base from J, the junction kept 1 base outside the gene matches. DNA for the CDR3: TGTGCCAGCAGAACAGGGGGCACAGATACGCAGTATTTT. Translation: CASRTGGTDTQYF.

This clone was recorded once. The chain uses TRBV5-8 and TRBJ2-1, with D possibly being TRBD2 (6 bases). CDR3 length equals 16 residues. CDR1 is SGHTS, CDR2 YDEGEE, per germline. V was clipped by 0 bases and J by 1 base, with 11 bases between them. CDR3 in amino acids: CASSLVRGRSYNEQFF. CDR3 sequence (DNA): TGTGCCAGCAGCTTGGTACGGGGGAGGTCCTACAATGAGCAGTTCTTC. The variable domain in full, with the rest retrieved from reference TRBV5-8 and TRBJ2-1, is EAGVTQSPTHLIKTRGQQATLRCSPISGHTSVYWYQQALGLGLQFLLWYDEGEERNRGNFPPRFSGRQFPNYSSELNVNALELEDSALYLCASSLVRGRSYNEQFFGPGTRLTVL.

The CDR3 sequence: CATATRTGIAGTIYF. CDR3 nucleotides: TGTGCCACCGCGACCCGGACAGGGATTGCCGGCACCATATATTTT. V is TRBV10-3 and J is TRBJ1-3, with 8 bases matching TRBD1. Germline trimming cut 10 bases from V and 9 bases from J; bases unmatched to any gene: 17. The germline V gene has CDR1 ENHRY and CDR2 SYGVKD. This CDR3 has 15 amino acids.

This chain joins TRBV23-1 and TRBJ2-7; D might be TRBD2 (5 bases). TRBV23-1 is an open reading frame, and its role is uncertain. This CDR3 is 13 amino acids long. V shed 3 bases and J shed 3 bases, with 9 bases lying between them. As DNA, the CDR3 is TGCGCCAGCAGTCAGGGCGGGTTCTACGAGCAGTACTTC. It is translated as CASSQGGFYEQYF.

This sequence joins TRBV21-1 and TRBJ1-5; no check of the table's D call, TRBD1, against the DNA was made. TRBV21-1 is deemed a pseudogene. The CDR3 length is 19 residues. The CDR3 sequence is CASSKGETTGPGQYQPQHF. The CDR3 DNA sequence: TGTGCCAGCAGCAAAGGGGAAACGACGGGCCCGGGACAGTATCAGCCCCAGCATTTT.

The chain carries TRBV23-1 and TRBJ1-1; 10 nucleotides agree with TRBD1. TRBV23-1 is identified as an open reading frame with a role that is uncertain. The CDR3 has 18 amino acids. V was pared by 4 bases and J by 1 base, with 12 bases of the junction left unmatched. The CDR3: CASSPRPGQGLPNTEAFF. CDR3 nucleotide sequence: TGCGCCAGCAGTCCCCGACCGGGACAGGGGTTACCGAACACTGAAGCTTTCTTT.

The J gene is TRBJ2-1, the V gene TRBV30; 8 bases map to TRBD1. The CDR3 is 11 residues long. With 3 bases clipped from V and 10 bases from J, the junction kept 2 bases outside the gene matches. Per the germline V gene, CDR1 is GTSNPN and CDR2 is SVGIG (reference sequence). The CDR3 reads CAWSGQGEQFF. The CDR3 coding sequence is TGTGCCTGGAGCGGACAGGGCGAGCAGTTCTTC.